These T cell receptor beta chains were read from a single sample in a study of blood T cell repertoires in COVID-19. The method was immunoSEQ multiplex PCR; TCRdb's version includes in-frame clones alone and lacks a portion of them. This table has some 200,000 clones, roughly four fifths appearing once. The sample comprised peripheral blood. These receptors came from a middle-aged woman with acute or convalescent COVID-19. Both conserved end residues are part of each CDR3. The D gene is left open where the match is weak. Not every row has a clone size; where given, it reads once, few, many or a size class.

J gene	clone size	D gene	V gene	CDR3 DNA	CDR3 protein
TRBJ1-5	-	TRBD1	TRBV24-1	TGTGCCACCAGTGACCCCTCCTACAGGGGCGAGGGCAATCAGCCCCAGCATTTT	CATSDPSYRGEGNQPQHF
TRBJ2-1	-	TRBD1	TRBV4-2	TGTGCCAGCAGCCGCATGAGCGGACAGGGCAATGAGCAGTTCTTC	CASSRMSGQGNEQFF
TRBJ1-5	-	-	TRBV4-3	TGCGCCAGCAGCCAAGAGGTGTCAGGTGATCAGCCCCAGCATTTT	CASSQEVSGDQPQHF
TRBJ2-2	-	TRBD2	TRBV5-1	TGCGCCAGCAGCGCTGGACTAGCGGTCCCGACCGGGGAGCTGTTTTTT	CASSAGLAVPTGELFF
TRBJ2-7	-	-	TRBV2	TGTGCCAGCAGTGGGAGGGATTACGAGCAGTACTTC	CASSGRDYEQYF
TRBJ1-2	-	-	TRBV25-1	TGTGCCAGCAGTCTCCCAGGGGACGGAGTAAGGGGTGGCTACACCTTC	CASSLPGDGVRGGYTF
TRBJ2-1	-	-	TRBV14	TGTGCCAGCAGCCAGCAGGGTTACAATGAGCAGTTCTTC	CASSQQGYNEQFF
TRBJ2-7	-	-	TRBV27	TGTGCCAGCAGTCTACCCCTCGACAGGCGTCCCGACTTC	CASSLPLDRRPDF
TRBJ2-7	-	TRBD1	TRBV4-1	TGCGCCAGCAGCCAAGCCCAGACAGGGGTTCCCTACGAGCAGTACTTC	CASSQAQTGVPYEQYF
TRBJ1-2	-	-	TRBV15	TGTGCCACCAGCGAGGGTTACTATGGCTACACCTTC	CATSEGYYGYTF
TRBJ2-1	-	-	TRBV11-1	TGTGCCAGCAGCTCCCCCAACTCCTACAATGAGCAGTTCTTC	CASSSPNSYNEQFF
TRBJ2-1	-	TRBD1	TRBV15	TGTGCCACCAGCAGGGACAGGGCACCCAACAATGAGCAGTTCTTC	CATSRDRAPNNEQFF
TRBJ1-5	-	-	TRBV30	TGTGCCTGGAGTTCGGCCAGGGATAGTGGGGGGAATCAGCCCCAGCATTTT	CAWSSARDSGGNQPQHF
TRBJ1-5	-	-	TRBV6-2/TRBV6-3	TGTGCCAGCAGTACCGGGGGTCAGCCCCAGCATTTT	CASSTGGQPQHF
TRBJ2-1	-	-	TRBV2	TGTGCCAGCAGCCCCGAACGGGAGAGAGGGTTCTTC	CASSPERERGFF
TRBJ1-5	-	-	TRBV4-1	TGCGCCAGCAGCCAAGAAAACTTCAATCCTAGGACGGGGAGAAATAGCAATCAGCCCCAGCATTTT	CASSQENFNPRTGRNSNQPQHF
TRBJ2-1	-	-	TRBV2	TGTGCCAGCAGCAGCGGCCCGAGCTCCTACAATGAGCAGTTCTTC	CASSSGPSSYNEQFF
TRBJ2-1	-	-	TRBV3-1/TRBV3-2	TGTGCCAGCAGCCAAGATCACAGGGTAAAGGATTATGAGCAGTTCTTC	CASSQDHRVKDYEQFF
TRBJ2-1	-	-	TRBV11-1	TGTGCCAGCAGCTTATTCCGTGGAGAGTCCTACAATGAGCAGTTCTTC	CASSLFRGESYNEQFF
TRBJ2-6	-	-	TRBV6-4	TGTGCCAGCAGCAAAGACAGGAAAAGCTCTGGGGCCAACGTCCTGACTTTC	CASSKDRKSSGANVLTF
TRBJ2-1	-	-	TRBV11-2	TGTGCCAGCAGCCCAGGGTCAGTGCGGGGAGATGAGCAGTTCTTC	CASSPGSVRGDEQFF
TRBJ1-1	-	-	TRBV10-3	TGTGCCATCAGGGGTTCAAGGGGGAATACTGAAGCTTTCTTT	CAIRGSRGNTEAFF
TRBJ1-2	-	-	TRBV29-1	TGCAGCGTTGATCGGTCGGGCTACACCTTC	CSVDRSGYTF
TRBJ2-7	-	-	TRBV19	TGTGCCAGTAGCATGGGGCACGAGCAGTACTTC	CASSMGHEQYF
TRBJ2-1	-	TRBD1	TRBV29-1	TGCAGCGGCCGGACAGGGCTTCATGTCGACAATGAGCAGTTCTTC	CSGRTGLHVDNEQFF
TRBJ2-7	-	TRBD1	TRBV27	TGTGCCAGCAGTTCGGACAGGGGTCTCGAGCAGTACTTC	CASSSDRGLEQYF
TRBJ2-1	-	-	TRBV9	TGTGCCAGCAGCACAGTTGCCCCTCCGGGGTACAATGAGCAGTTCTTC	CASSTVAPPGYNEQFF
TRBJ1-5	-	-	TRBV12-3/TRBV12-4	TGTGCCAGCAGTTCGACAGGCAATCAGCCCCAGCATTTT	CASSSTGNQPQHF
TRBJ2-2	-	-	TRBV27	TGTGCCAGCAGTTTATTTTTTGAGTCGAACACCGGGGAGCTGTTTTTT	CASSLFFESNTGELFF
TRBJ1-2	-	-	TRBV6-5	TGTGCCAGCAGTTACTCGGGCAACTATGGCTACACCTTC	CASSYSGNYGYTF
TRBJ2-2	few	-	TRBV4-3	TGCGCCAGCAGCCAAGCTCAGGTTTGGGGAGGCACCGGGGAGCTGTTTTTT	CASSQAQVWGGTGELFF
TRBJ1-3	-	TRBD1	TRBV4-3	TGCGCCAGCAGCCAGTCGGCAGGGGGCAATGCCATATATTTT	CASSQSAGGNAIYF
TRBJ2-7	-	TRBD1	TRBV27	TGTGCCAGCAGTCATCTGGGACAGGGTGGGTACGAGCAGTACTTC	CASSHLGQGGYEQYF
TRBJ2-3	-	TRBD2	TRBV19	TGTGCCAGTAGCCTAGCGGGGAGGACAGATACGCAGTATTTT	CASSLAGRTDTQYF
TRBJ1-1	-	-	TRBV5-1	TGCGCCAGCAGCTTGGTTGGGGGGATGGGGGTAAAAAACACTGAAGCTTTCTTT	CASSLVGGMGVKNTEAFF
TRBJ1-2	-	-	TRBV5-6	TGTGCCAGCAGCCCTGGGGGGGACGGCTACACCTTC	CASSPGGDGYTF
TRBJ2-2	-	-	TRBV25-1	TGTGCCAGCAGTGAATCGGCGGGGGCGACCGGGGAGCTGTTTTTT	CASSESAGATGELFF
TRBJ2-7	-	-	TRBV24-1	TGTGCCACCGCTCAGGGCCCGGGCGAGCAGTACTTC	CATAQGPGEQYF
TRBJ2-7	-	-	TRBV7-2	TGTGCCAGCAGCTTAGAAGCCGGCTACGAGCAGTACTTC	CASSLEAGYEQYF
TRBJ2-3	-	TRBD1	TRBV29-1	TGCAGCGTGGAGCGACAGGGGACCGATACGCAGTATTTT	CSVERQGTDTQYF
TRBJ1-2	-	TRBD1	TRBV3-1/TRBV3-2	TGTGCCAGCAGCCAACGGGACAGGGGCTATGGCTACACCTTC	CASSQRDRGYGYTF
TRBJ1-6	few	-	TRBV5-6	TGTGCCAGCAGCCCCCCCCGCAGCCTCACAGGCCGATATTCACCCCTCCACTTT	CASSPPRSLTGRYSPLHF
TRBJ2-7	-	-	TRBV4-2	TGTGCCAGCAGCCAAGATGTGCAGGGCTCCTACGAGCAGTACTTC	CASSQDVQGSYEQYF
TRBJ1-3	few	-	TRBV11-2	TGTGCCAGCAGTTCAGGGGACACCATATATTTT	CASSSGDTIYF
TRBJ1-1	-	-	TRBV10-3	TGTGCCATCAGTGGACTATCGGGGGGTCACACTGAAGCTTTCTTT	CAISGLSGGHTEAFF
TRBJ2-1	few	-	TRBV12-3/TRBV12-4	TGTGCCAGCGCAGTATCGGAGGGTGATGAGCAGTTCTTC	CASAVSEGDEQFF
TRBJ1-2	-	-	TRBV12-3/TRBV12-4	TGTGCCAGCAGTTTGCGGGGGCCTGGCTACACCTTC	CASSLRGPGYTF
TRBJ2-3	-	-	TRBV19	TGTGCCAGTAGTTTGGGCAGCCCAGATACGCAGTATTTT	CASSLGSPDTQYF
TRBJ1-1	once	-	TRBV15	TGTGCCACCAGCAATGCGGGAGAGGGCACTGAAGCTTTCTTT	CATSNAGEGTEAFF
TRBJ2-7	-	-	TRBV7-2	TGTGCCAGCAGCTTAACGGGGTACGAGCAGTACTTC	CASSLTGYEQYF
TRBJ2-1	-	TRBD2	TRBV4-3	TGCGCCAGCAGCCCCTTCCTAGCGGGCGTAAACAATGAGCAGTTCTTC	CASSPFLAGVNNEQFF
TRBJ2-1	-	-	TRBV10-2	TGCGCCAGCAGTGAAGTAGCGGTGGACAATGAGCAGTTCTTC	CASSEVAVDNEQFF
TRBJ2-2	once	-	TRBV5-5	TGTGCCACCGGACAGATGCACACCGGGGAGCTGTTTTTT	CATGQMHTGELFF